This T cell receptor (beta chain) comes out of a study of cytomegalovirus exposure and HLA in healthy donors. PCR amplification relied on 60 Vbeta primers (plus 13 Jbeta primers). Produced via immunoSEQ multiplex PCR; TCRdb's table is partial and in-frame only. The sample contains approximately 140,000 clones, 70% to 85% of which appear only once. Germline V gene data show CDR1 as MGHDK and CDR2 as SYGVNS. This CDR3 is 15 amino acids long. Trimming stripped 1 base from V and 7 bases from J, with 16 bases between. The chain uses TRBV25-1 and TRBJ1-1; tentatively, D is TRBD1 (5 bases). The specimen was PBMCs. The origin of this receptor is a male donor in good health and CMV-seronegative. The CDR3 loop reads CASSESAGGRGEAFF. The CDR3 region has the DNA TGTGCCAGCAGTGAATCAGCAGGTGGGAGGGGTGAAGCTTTCTTT. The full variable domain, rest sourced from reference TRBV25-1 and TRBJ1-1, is EADIYQTPRYLVIGTGKKITLECSQTMGHDKMYWYQQDPGMELHLIHYSYGVNSTEKGDLSSESTVSRIRTEHFPLTLESARPSHTSQYLCASSESAGGRGEAFFGQGTRLTVV.